This passage covers 20 T cell receptor beta chains from one sample sequenced in a study of cytomegalovirus exposure and HLA in healthy donors. 60 Vbeta and 13 Jbeta primers were used in PCR. Measured with immunoSEQ multiplex PCR; TCRdb has only the in-frame clones, and not every one. Of about 190,000 clones listed, about 80% are singletons. Sequencing input: PBMCs. These TCRs come from a woman aged 45 to 65 in good health and CMV-seropositive.

This sequence joins TRBV5-1 and TRBJ1-2; D is ambiguous. CDR1 is SGHRS and CDR2 is YFSETQ in the germline V gene. V was pared by 4 bases and J by 1 base, with 11 bases between. The CDR3 is 14 amino acids. The CDR3 DNA sequence: TGCGCCAGCAGCCTGGAAAGCCGTAACTATGGCTACACCTTC. As protein: CASSLESRNYGYTF.

The rearrangement uses TRBV5-4 and TRBJ2-3; 8 nucleotides match TRBD2. The length of the CDR3 is 16 residues. CDR1 and CDR2 (germline): SGHNT, YYREEE (reference sequence). V was clipped by 4 bases and J by 0 bases; unmatched bases: 7. CDR3 DNA sequence: TGTGCCAGCAGCCTACGCGGGGGGATGAGCACAGATACGCAGTATTTT. Protein product: CASSLRGGMSTDTQYF.

The chain recombines TRBV28 with TRBJ2-7; TRBD2 agrees at 10 bases. Losses at the gene ends were 2 bases for V and 7 bases for J; bases not matched to a gene: 5. CDR3 length equals 14 residues. CDR1 MDHEN and CDR2 SYDVKM come from the germline V gene. CDR3 nucleotide sequence: TGTGCCAGCAGTTTAAGCGGGGGGGCTAAGGAGCAGTACTTC. This sequence encodes CASSLSGGAKEQYF.

Only a few counts were recorded for this clone. The chain is built from TRBV5-4 and TRBJ2-7, with 10 bases fitting TRBD1. The CDR3 runs 15 residues. Trimming took 0 bases from V and 3 from J; bases not matched to a gene: 3. Germline V gene data show CDR1 as SGHNT and CDR2 as YYREEE (reference sequence). CDR3 DNA: TGTGCCAGCAGCTTGGGGGGACAGGGGAACTACGAGCAGTACTTC. It codes for CASSLGGQGNYEQYF.

This chain connects TRBV7-9 to TRBJ2-7; the match to TRBD2 covers 13 bases. Germline trimming cut 5 bases from V and 2 bases from J; bases unmatched to any gene: 3. The germline gives CDR1 SEHNR, CDR2 FQNEAQ (reference sequence). The length of the CDR3 is 15 residues. The CDR3 sequence: CASSHGTSGTYEQYF. CDR3 coding DNA: TGTGCCAGCAGCCACGGGACTAGCGGGACCTACGAGCAGTACTTC.

The count of this clone is one. This rearrangement joins TRBV10-3 to TRBJ2-7, with 9 bases aligning to TRBD1. The CDR3 covers 13 residues. Germline CDR1 is ENHRY and CDR2 is SYGVKD. V dropped 10 bases and J dropped 5; count of bases not matched to a gene: 9. CDR3 in DNA: TGTGCCACCACCGGGACAGGGTTCGACGAGCAGTACTTC. Amino acids: CATTGTGFDEQYF.

This chain joins TRBV11-2 and TRBJ1-4; TRBD1 might be the D (6 bases). The CDR3 consists of 14 residues. Germline CDR1 is SGHAT and CDR2 is FQNNGV. The V end was cut by 5 bases, the J end by 3 bases, with 10 bases between. DNA for the CDR3: TGTGCCAGCAGCCTCAGGGGAGCTAATGAAAAACTGTTTTTT. Translated, it gives CASSLRGANEKLFF.

The J gene is TRBJ2-1, the V gene TRBV10-2; 8 positions agree with TRBD2. Trimming removed 4 bases from V and 0 bases from J; junction bases left unmatched: 8. This CDR3 is built from 17 residues. Germline CDR1 and CDR2: WSHSY and SAAADI. CDR3 nucleotides: TGCGCCAGCAGTGCTCTAAGGGGGACTAGCTCCTACAATGAGCAGTTCTTC. Its protein is CASSALRGTSSYNEQFF.

This chain's CDR3 is CASLLGQGAGEQFF. The CDR3 region has the DNA TGTGCCAGCCTGCTAGGCCAGGGGGCAGGTGAGCAGTTCTTC. The chain uses TRBV19 and TRBJ2-1, with TRBD1 matching 8 bases. CDR1 and CDR2 from the germline V gene are LNHDA and SQIVND (reference sequence). V was pared by 9 bases and J by 9 bases, with 13 bases of the junction left unmatched. The CDR3 totals 14 residues.

Comment on this clone: Germline and junction disagree at one end, which may indicate a read error. J is TRBJ1-1 and V is TRBV7-9, with a tentative D call TRBD1 (5 bases). The CDR3 is 14 amino acids. In germline, CDR1 is SEHNR, CDR2 FQNEAQ (reference sequence). CDR3 sequence: CSSSSDSVNTEAFF. The CDR3 DNA sequence: TGTTCCAGCAGCTCCGACAGTGTGAACACTGAAGCTTTCTTT.

V is TRBV2 and J is TRBJ2-1; D remains unclear. CDR3 length: 13 amino acids. CDR1 is SNHLY and CDR2 is FYNNEI in the germline V gene. V lost 3 bases and J lost 8, with 11 bases in between. CDR3 amino acids: CASSDNRGDEQFF. The CDR3 DNA follows: TGTGCCAGCAGTGACAATAGAGGTGATGAGCAGTTCTTC.

For this clone: The sample contains more than one DNA sequence encoding this CDR3. The chain has TRBV6-5 and TRBJ1-5, with TRBD1 as a possible D gene (6 bases). From germline, CDR1 is MNHEY and CDR2 SVGAGI. V was clipped by 6 bases and J by 4 bases, with 19 bases between them. The CDR3 length is 16 residues. CDR3 nucleotides: TGTGCCAGCAGATACGGGGCCACAGGGCTAAATCAGCCCCAGCATTTT. Protein sequence: CASRYGATGLNQPQHF.

This sequence joins TRBV30 and TRBJ1-1, with D possibly being TRBD1 (6 bases). The CDR3 is made up of 11 amino acids. Germline values: CDR1 GTSNPN, CDR2 SVGIG (reference sequence). Trimming shortened V by 4 bases and J by 5 bases, and 8 bases separated the two germline ends. CDR3 residues: CAWTGETEAFF. Written as DNA, the CDR3 is TGTGCCTGGACAGGGGAAACTGAAGCTTTCTTT.

V gene TRBV21-1 combines with J gene TRBJ1-3; no check of the table's D call, TRBD1, against the DNA was made. TRBV21-1 is a pseudogene locus. The CDR3 consists of 15 residues. CDR3 residues: CASSKRGGSGNTIYF. DNA for the CDR3: TGTGCCAGCAGCAAACGAGGGGGCTCTGGAAACACCATATATTTT.

The gene calls are TRBV5-1 and TRBJ1-1, with a possible D match to TRBD1 (6 bases). Germline CDR1 is SGHRS and CDR2 is YFSETQ. Trimming took off 2 bases at V and 12 bases at J, with 17 bases between the two ends. The CDR3 contains 13 residues. CDR3 nucleotide sequence: TGCGCCAGCAGCTTTCGGACAGATTTGAAGACTTTCTTT. Protein product: CASSFRTDLKTFF.

This chain links TRBV27 with TRBJ1-1; a weak D match, TRBD1 (6 bases). Trimming pared 6 bases from V and 2 bases from J, leaving 16 bases between. The CDR3 runs to 15 residues. Germline assignment: CDR1 MNHEY and CDR2 SMNVEV (reference sequence). The CDR3 protein is CASRFSGGANTEAFF. The CDR3 DNA is TGTGCCAGCAGGTTCTCGGGGGGCGCAAACACTGAAGCTTTCTTT.

This clone was seen just once. The V gene is TRBV19, the J gene TRBJ1-3; TRBD1 matches at 7 bases. The length of the CDR3 is 18 residues. The J segment lost 4 bases and the V segment lost 7 bases, leaving 19 bases of the junction unmatched. Per germline, CDR1 LNHDA and CDR2 SQIVND (reference sequence). The CDR3 DNA sequence: TGTGCCAGTATCGGCGGGAAGGTACAGGGGCGCGGGGGAAACACCATATATTTT. It encodes CASIGGKVQGRGGNTIYF.

The chain joins TRBV28 to TRBJ2-7; 9 nucleotides match TRBD1. Germline values: CDR1 MDHEN, CDR2 SYDVKM. The CDR3 runs 15 residues. V shed 4 bases and J 1 base; nucleotides not matched to a gene: 5. The DNA of the CDR3 is TGTGCCAGCAGTTCCCGACAGGGGGTATCCTACGAGCAGTACTTC. Translated: CASSSRQGVSYEQYF.

CDR3 DNA: TGTGCCAGCAGCGCCTCTAGTTACAAGCAGTTCTTC. Translation gives CASSASSYKQFF. The chain links TRBV11-3 to TRBJ2-1; D not resolved. Germline V gene data show CDR1 as SGHNT and CDR2 as YENEEA. Deletions cut 5 bases from V and 11 bases from J, with 13 bases between. The CDR3 length is 12 residues.

V and J are TRBV5-5 and TRBJ1-5, with 10 bases matching TRBD1. This CDR3 is 14 amino acids long. The germline gives CDR1 SGHKS, CDR2 YYEKEE (reference sequence). Losses at the gene ends were 2 bases for V and 6 bases for J; bases not matched to a gene: 2. CDR3 DNA sequence: TGTGCCAGCAGCTTCGACAGGGGGCTTCAGCCCCAGCATTTT. Residues: CASSFDRGLQPQHF.